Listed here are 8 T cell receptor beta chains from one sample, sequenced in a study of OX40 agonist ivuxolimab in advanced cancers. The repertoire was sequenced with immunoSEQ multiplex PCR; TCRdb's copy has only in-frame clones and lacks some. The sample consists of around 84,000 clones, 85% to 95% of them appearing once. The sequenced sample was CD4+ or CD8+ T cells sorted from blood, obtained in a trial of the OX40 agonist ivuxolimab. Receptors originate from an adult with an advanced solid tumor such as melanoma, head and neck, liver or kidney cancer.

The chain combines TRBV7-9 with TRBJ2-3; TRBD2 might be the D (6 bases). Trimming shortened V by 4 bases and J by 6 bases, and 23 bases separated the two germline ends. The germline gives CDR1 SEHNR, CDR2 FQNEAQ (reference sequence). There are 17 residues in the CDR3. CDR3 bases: TGTGCCAGCAGCTCCGACGTGACTAGACCCGTTGAGGATACGCAGTATTTT. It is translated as CASSSDVTRPVEDTQYF.

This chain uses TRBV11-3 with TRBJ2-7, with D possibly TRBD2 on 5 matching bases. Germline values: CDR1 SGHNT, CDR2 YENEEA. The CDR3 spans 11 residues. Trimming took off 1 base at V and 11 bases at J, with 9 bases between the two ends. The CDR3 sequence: CASSLADWEYF. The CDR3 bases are TGTGCCAGCAGCTTAGCGGACTGGGAGTACTTC.

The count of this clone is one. The CDR3 coding sequence is TGTGCCAGCAGCGAGGGAGAAGGCTATGGCTACACCTTC. Translated, it gives CASSEGEGYGYTF. The chain joins TRBV6-4 to TRBJ1-2, with D unresolved. In germline, CDR1 is MRHNA, CDR2 SNTAGT. The V and J ends lost 6 bases and 4 bases respectively, with 12 bases between them. The CDR3 consists of 13 residues.

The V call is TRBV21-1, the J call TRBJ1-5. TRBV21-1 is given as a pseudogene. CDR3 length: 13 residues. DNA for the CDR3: TGTGCCAGCAGCGGGGGAAGCAATCAGCCCCAGCATTTT. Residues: CASSGGSNQPQHF.

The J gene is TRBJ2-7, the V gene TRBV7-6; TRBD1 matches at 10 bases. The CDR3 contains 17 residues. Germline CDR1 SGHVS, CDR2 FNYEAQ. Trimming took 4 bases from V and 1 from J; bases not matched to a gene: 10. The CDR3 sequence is CASSSTGTGVPSYEQYF. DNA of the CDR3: TGTGCCAGCAGCTCCACCGGGACAGGGGTTCCTTCCTACGAGCAGTACTTC.

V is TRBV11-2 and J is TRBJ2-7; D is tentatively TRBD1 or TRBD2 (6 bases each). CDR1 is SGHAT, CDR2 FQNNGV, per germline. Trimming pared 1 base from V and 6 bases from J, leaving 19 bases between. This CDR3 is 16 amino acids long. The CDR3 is CASSLAPFTGGSEQYF. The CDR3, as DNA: TGTGCCAGCAGCTTAGCCCCTTTTACCGGGGGCAGCGAGCAGTACTTC.

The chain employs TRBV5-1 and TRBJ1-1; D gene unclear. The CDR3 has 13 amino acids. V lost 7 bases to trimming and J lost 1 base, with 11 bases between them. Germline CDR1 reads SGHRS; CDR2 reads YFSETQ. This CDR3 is CASGWEGNTEAFF. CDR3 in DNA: TGCGCCAGCGGATGGGAGGGGAACACTGAAGCTTTCTTT.

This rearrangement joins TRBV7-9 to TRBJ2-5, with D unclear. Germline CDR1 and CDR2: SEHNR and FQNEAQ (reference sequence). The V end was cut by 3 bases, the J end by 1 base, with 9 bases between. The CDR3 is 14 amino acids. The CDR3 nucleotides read TGTGCCAGCAGCTTTAGTGGAATCCAAGAGACCCAGTACTTC. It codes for CASSFSGIQETQYF.